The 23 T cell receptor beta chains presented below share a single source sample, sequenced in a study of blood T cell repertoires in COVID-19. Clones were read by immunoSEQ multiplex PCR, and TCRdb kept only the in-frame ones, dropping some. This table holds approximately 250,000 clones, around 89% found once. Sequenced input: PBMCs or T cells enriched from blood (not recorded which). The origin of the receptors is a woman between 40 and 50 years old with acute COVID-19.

Here the CDR3 DNA reads TGCAGCGTCGAGACTAGCGGGAGTACCTACAATGAGCAGTTCTTC. This gives the protein CSVETSGSTYNEQFF. This chain links TRBV29-1 with TRBJ2-1; 12 nucleotides line up with TRBD2. This CDR3 is built from 15 residues. Trimming took 6 bases from V and 2 from J; bases not matched to a gene: 5. Looked up from germline, CDR1 is SQVTM and CDR2 is ANQGSEA.

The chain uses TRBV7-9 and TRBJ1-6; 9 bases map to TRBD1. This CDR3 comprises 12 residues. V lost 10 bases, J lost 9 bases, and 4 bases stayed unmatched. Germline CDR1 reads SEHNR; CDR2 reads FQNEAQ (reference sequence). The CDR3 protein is CATGQGISPLHF. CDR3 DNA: TGTGCCACCGGACAGGGGATTTCACCCCTCCACTTT.

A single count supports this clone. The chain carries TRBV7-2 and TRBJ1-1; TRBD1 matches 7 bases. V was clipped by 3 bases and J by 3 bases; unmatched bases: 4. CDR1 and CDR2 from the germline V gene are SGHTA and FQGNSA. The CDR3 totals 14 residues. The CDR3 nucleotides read TGTGCCAGCAGCTTTACAGGGGTGGACACTGAAGCTTTCTTT. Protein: CASSFTGVDTEAFF.

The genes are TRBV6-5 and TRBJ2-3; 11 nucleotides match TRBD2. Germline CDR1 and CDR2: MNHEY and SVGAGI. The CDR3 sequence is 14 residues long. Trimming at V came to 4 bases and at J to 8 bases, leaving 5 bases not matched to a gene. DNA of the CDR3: TGTGCCAGCAGTTGGACTAGCGGGCGCGGTACGCAGTATTTT. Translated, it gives CASSWTSGRGTQYF.

DNA of the CDR3: TGTGCCAGCACCGGCGGTAACTATGGCTACACCTTC. Its translation is CASTGGNYGYTF. This rearrangement joins TRBV28 to TRBJ1-2; the D is unclear. The CDR3 has 12 amino acids. Germline V gives CDR1 MDHEN, CDR2 SYDVKM. V lost 7 bases, J lost 1 base, and 7 bases lay in between.

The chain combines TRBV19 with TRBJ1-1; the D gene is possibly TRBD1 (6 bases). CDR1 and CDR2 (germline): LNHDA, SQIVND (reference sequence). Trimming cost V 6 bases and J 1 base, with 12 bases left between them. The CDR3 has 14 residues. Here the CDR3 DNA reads TGTGCCAGTAGCAGGACAGCCTCGAACACTGAAGCTTTCTTT. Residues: CASSRTASNTEAFF.

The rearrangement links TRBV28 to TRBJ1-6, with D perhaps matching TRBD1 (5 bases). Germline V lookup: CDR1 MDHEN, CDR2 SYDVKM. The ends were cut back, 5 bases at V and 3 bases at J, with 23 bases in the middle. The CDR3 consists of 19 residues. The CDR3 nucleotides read TGTGCCAGCAGTCGCGCGGGGGGTTATTGGGAAAGCTATAATTCACCCCTCCACTTT. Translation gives CASSRAGGYWESYNSPLHF. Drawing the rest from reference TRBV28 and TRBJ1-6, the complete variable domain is DVKVTQSSRYLVKRTGEKVFLECVQDMDHENMFWYRQDPGLGLRLIYFSYDVKMKEKGDIPEGYSVSREKKERFSLILESASTNQTSMYLCASSRAGGYWESYNSPLHFGNGTRLTVT.

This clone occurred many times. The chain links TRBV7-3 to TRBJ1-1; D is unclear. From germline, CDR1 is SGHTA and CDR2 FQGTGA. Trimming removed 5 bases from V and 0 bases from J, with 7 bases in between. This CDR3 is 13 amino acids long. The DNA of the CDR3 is TGTGCCAGCAGCACATATCTGAACACTGAAGCTTTCTTT. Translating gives CASSTYLNTEAFF.

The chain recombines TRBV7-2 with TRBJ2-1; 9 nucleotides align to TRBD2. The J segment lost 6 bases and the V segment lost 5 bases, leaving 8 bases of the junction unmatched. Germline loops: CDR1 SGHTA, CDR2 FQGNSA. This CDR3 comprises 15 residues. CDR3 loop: CASSQSGRQVNEQFF. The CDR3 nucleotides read TGTGCCAGCAGCCAGAGCGGGAGGCAGGTCAATGAGCAGTTCTTC.

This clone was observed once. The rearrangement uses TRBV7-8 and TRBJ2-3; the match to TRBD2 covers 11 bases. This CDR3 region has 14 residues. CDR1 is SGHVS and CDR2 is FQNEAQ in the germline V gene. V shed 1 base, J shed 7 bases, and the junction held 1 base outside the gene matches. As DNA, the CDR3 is TGTGCCAGCAGCTTAGGACTAGCGGGATATACGCAGTATTTT. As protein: CASSLGLAGYTQYF.

In nucleotides, the CDR3 is TGTGCCAGCAGGGACTCCGGACTTACCTACAATGAGCAGTTCTTC. Residues: CASRDSGLTYNEQFF. This sequence joins TRBV28 and TRBJ2-1; TRBD2 is a possible D gene (5 bases). CDR1 and CDR2 (germline): MDHEN, SYDVKM. V gave up 6 bases and J gave up 2 bases, with 14 bases separating them. There are 15 residues in the CDR3.

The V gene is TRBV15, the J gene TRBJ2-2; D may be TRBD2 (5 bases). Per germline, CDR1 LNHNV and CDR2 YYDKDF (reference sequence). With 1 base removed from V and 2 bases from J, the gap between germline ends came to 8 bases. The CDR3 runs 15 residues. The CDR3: CATSRVTRNTGELFF. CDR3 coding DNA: TGTGCCACCAGCAGAGTAACTAGAAACACCGGGGAGCTGTTTTTT. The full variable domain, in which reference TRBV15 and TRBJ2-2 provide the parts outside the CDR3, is DAMVIQNPRYQVTQFGKPVTLSCSQTLNHNVMYWYQQKSSQAPKLLFHYYDKDFNNEADTPDNFQSRRPNTSFCFLDIRSPGLGDTAMYLCATSRVTRNTGELFFGEGSRLTVL.

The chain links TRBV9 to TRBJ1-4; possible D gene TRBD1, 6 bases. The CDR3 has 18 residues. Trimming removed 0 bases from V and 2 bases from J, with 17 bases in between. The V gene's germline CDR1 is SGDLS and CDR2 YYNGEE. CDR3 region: CASSVDGRGAATNEKLFF. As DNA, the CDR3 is TGTGCCAGCAGCGTAGATGGTCGGGGGGCGGCGACTAATGAAAAACTGTTTTTT.

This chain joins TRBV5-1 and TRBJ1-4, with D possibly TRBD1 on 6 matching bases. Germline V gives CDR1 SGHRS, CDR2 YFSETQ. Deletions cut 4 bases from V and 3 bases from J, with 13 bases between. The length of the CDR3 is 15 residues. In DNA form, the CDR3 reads TGCGCCAGCAGCCCCGGGGGGGCGGCTAATGAAAAACTGTTTTTT. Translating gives CASSPGGAANEKLFF.

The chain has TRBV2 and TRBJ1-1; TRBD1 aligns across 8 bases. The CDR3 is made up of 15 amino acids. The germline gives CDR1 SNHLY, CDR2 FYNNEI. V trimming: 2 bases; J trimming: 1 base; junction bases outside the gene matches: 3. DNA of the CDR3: TGTGCCAGCAGTGAACAGGGGGCGCAGAACACTGAAGCTTTCTTT. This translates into CASSEQGAQNTEAFF.

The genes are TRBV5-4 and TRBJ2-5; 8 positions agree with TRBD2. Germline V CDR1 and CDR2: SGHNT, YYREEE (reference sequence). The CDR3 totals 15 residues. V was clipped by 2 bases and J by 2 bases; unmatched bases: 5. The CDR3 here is CASSFLAGGQETQYF. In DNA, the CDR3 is TGTGCCAGCAGCTTTCTAGCGGGCGGTCAAGAGACCCAGTACTTC.

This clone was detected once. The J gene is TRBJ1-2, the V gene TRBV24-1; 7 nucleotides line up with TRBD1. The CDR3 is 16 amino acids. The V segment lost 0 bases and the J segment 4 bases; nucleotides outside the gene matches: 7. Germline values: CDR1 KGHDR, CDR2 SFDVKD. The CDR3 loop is CATSDLGGTGAYGYTF. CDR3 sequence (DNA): TGTGCCACCAGTGATTTGGGGGGAACAGGGGCCTATGGCTACACCTTC.

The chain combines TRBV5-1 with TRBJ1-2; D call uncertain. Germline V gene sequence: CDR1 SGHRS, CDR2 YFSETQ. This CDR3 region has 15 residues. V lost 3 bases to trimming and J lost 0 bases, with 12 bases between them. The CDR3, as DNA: TGCGCCAGCAGCTCCGTGACTGGCGCTAACTATGGCTACACCTTC. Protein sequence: CASSSVTGANYGYTF. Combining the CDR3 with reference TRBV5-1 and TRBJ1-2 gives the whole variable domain KAGVTQTPRYLIKTRGQQVTLSCSPISGHRSVSWYQQTPGQGLQFLFEYFSETQRNKGNFPGRFSGRQFSNSRSEMNVSTLELGDSALYLCASSSVTGANYGYTFGSGTRLTVV.

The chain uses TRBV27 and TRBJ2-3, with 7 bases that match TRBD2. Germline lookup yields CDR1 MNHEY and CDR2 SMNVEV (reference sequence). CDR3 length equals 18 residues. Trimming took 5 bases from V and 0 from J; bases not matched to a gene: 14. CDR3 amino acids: CASSPSGSPIASTDTQYF. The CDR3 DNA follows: TGTGCCAGCAGTCCTAGCGGTAGCCCGATAGCTAGCACAGATACGCAGTATTTT.

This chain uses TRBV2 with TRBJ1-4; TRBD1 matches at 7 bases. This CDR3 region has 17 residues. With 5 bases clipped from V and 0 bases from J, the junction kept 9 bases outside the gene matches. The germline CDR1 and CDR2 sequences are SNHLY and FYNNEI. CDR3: CASSKTGVVATNEKLFF. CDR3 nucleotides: TGTGCCAGCAGTAAAACAGGGGTAGTGGCAACTAATGAAAAACTGTTTTTT.

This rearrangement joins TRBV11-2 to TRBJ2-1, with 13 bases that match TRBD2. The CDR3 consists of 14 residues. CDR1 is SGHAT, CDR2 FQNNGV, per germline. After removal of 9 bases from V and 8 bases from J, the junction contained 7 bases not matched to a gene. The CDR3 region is CASTSGRAGDEQFF. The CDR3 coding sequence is TGTGCCAGTACTAGCGGGAGGGCTGGCGATGAGCAGTTCTTC.

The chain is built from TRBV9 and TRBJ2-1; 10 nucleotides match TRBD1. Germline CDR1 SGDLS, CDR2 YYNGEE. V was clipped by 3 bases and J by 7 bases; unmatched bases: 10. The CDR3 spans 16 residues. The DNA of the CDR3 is TGTGCCAGCAGCGCCCAAGACAGGGGGCTGGGTAATGAGCAGTTCTTC. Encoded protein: CASSAQDRGLGNEQFF.

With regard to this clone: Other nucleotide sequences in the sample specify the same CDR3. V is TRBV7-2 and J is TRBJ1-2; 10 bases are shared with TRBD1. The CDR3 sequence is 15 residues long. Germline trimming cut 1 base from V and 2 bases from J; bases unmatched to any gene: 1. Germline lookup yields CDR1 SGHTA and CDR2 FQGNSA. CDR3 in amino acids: CASSLGQGANYGYTF. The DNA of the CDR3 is TGTGCCAGCAGCTTAGGACAGGGGGCGAACTATGGCTACACCTTC.